A single sample gave rise to the 27 T cell receptor beta chains below, sequenced in a study of spatial heterogeneity in lung cancer. Broader study findings: Tumors with more nonsynonymous mutations had more expanded intratumoral alpha and beta TCRs.

Antigen specificity for these receptors is unknown. TCRdb ran MiXCR on the 5' RACE reads and lists one entry per CDR3 protein. Found here are roughly 7,700 distinct CDR3 sequences, approximately 12% of them singletons; the top ten hold around 10%. As for time point: sample taken at primary tumor resection. The material sequenced was lung tumor tissue, taken at surgery. Receptors originate from a male donor with early-stage non-small cell lung cancer.

This clonotype was observed at least ten times. V is TRBV19 and J is TRBJ1-5, with D possibly being TRBD1 (5 bases). Per the germline V gene, CDR1 is LNHDA and CDR2 is SQIVND (reference sequence). This CDR3 spans 13 amino acids. V was pared by 7 bases and J by 1 base, with 8 bases between. For the CDR3, the DNA is TGTGCCAGTACCCGGGACAGCAATCAGCCCCAGCATTTT. Translated, it gives CASTRDSNQPQHF.

This clonotype appeared many times. CDR3 DNA sequence: TGCAGTGCTAGCGGACTAGCGGCCTACTCCTACGAGCAGTACTTC. Its translation is CSASGLAAYSYEQYF. The chain employs TRBV20-1 and TRBJ2-7; TRBD2 matches at 10 bases. CDR3 length: 15 residues. CDR1 and CDR2 (germline): DFQATT, SNEGSKA (reference sequence). Losses at the gene ends were 3 bases for V and 0 bases for J; bases not matched to a gene: 5.

This clonotype was counted many times. V and J are TRBV7-3 and TRBJ2-1; 11 nucleotides match TRBD2. Germline-derived CDR1 and CDR2 are SGHTA and FQGTGA. V lost 3 bases and J lost 4; bases outside the gene matches: 2. The CDR3 is made up of 15 amino acids. Here the CDR3 reads CASSFGLAGYNEQFF. In nucleotides, the CDR3 is TGTGCCAGCAGCTTCGGACTAGCGGGTTACAATGAGCAGTTCTTC.

This clonotype has ten or more counts. The chain carries TRBV15 and TRBJ2-7; D not certain. Trimming pared 3 bases from V and 2 bases from J, leaving 11 bases between. Germline assignment: CDR1 LNHNV and CDR2 YYDKDF (reference sequence). The length of the CDR3 is 14 residues. In nucleotides, the CDR3 is TGTGCCACCAGCAGTAGGGTGCCCCCCTACGAGCAGTACTTC. Its protein is CATSSRVPPYEQYF.

This clonotype came up many times. The chain is built from TRBV25-1 and TRBJ2-3, with a tentative D call TRBD2 (6 bases). V lost 3 bases and J lost 2, with 12 bases in between. The CDR3 is 15 amino acids. Germline CDR1 and CDR2: MGHDK and SYGVNS. The CDR3: CASSEGGTFTDTQYF. CDR3 nucleotides: TGTGCCAGCAGTGAGGGCGGGACCTTCACAGATACGCAGTATTTT.

This clonotype has ten or more counts. The V call is TRBV7-2, the J call TRBJ2-1; TRBD1 might be the D (5 bases). The V gene lost 5 bases and the J gene lost 8 bases, with 16 bases spanning the gap. The CDR3 length is 14 residues. The germline V gene has CDR1 SGHTA and CDR2 FQGNSA. Here the CDR3 DNA reads TGTGCCAGCAGCCAAGAGATAGGGGTTGATGAGCAGTTCTTC. It is translated as CASSQEIGVDEQFF.

The V gene is TRBV6-2 or TRBV6-3, the J gene TRBJ2-3, with 12 bases fitting TRBD2. Unmatched junction bases numbered 5, after V lost 11 bases and J lost 2 bases. CDR3 size: 14 residues. Germline-derived CDR1 and CDR2 are MNHEY and SVGEGT. This CDR3 reads CAVRLAGVTDTQYF. The CDR3 DNA reads as TGTGCCGTTAGACTAGCGGGGGTCACAGATACGCAGTATTTT.

This clonotype was detected many times. J is TRBJ2-3 and V is TRBV7-8; 7 bases line up with TRBD2. Looked up from germline, CDR1 is SGHVS and CDR2 is FQNEAQ. This CDR3 has 17 residues. V lost 5 bases to trimming and J lost 0 bases; unmatched junction nucleotides: 11. DNA for the CDR3: TGTGCCAGCAGCCAAACTTTGGGTAGCGGGAGCACAGATACGCAGTATTTT. Translated, it gives CASSQTLGSGSTDTQYF.

The chain combines TRBV10-2 with TRBJ2-1; D is perhaps TRBD2 (6 bases). Trimming took 0 bases from V and 7 from J, leaving 10 bases between them. The CDR3 is 14 amino acids. Per the germline V gene, CDR1 is WSHSY and CDR2 is SAAADI. The CDR3 region is CASSESTRENEQFF. CDR3 nucleotide sequence: TGCGCCAGCAGTGAGTCGACCCGGGAGAATGAGCAGTTCTTC.

This clonotype showed up many times. V is TRBV7-2 and J is TRBJ2-6, with D unresolved. CDR1 is SGHTA, CDR2 FQGNSA, per germline. The CDR3 totals 18 residues. Trimming pared 1 base from V and 0 bases from J, leaving 13 bases between. Here the CDR3 reads CASSLGRRLLSGANVLTF. The CDR3 DNA reads as TGTGCCAGCAGCTTAGGACGTAGACTTCTCTCTGGGGCCAACGTCCTGACTTTC.

This chain connects TRBV12-3 or TRBV12-4 to TRBJ2-5; weak D call: TRBD2 (6 bases). The CDR3 runs 14 residues. Trimming took off 4 bases at V and 5 bases at J, with 14 bases between the two ends. The CDR3 is CASSSATRKETQYF. For the CDR3, the DNA is TGTGCCAGCAGTTCCGCGACTAGGAAGGAGACCCAGTACTTC.

At least ten counts were recorded for this clonotype. This chain uses TRBV6-5 with TRBJ2-4; 8 bases map to TRBD1. This CDR3 contains 18 residues. V lost 5 bases, J lost 0 bases, and 12 bases stayed unmatched. The germline V gene encodes CDR1 MNHEY and CDR2 SVGAGI. The CDR3 spells CASSPKPWDRLAKNIQYF. DNA for the CDR3: TGTGCCAGCAGTCCAAAACCCTGGGACAGGCTAGCCAAAAACATTCAGTACTTC.

This clonotype has ten or more counts. V is TRBV6-6 and J is TRBJ1-2, with TRBD1 as a possible D gene (6 bases). The germline V and J ends were trimmed by 7 bases and 4 bases, with 13 bases remaining between them. The CDR3 is 13 amino acids. The V gene's germline CDR1 is MNHNY and CDR2 SVGAGI (reference sequence). For the CDR3, the DNA is TGTGCCAGCAACAGACGGGACACCTATGGCTACACCTTC. It specifies CASNRRDTYGYTF.

This clonotype was counted at least ten times. V usage is TRBV20-1 and J usage is TRBJ2-5; D perhaps matches TRBD1 (5 bases). This CDR3 has 13 residues. V was clipped by 1 base and J by 9 bases, with 15 bases between them. CDR1 is DFQATT, CDR2 SNEGSKA, per germline (reference sequence). CDR3 in DNA: TGCAGTGCTAGAGTAGGGGCCCAAGGGGCCCAGTACTTC. Amino acids: CSARVGAQGAQYF.

The table lists this clonotype with many counts. The chain links TRBV2 to TRBJ2-1; 9 bases fit TRBD2. Looked up from germline, CDR1 is SNHLY and CDR2 is FYNNEI. The CDR3 extends over 15 amino acids. The V and J ends lost 3 bases and 4 bases, in that order; junction bases with no gene match: 4. CDR3 region: CASSETSGKYNEQFF. CDR3 nucleotide sequence: TGTGCCAGCAGTGAGACTAGCGGAAAGTACAATGAGCAGTTCTTC.

This clonotype is large. The V call is TRBV6-5, the J call TRBJ2-3; D may be TRBD2 (6 bases). The ends were cut back, 6 bases at V and 2 bases at J, with 15 bases in the middle. Germline CDR1 is MNHEY and CDR2 is SVGAGI. The CDR3 sequence is 15 residues long. The chain's CDR3 is CASRPGLQATDTQYF. Written as DNA, the CDR3 is TGTGCCAGCAGGCCGGGACTCCAGGCCACAGATACGCAGTATTTT.

This clonotype is classed as medium-sized. V gene TRBV6-5 combines with J gene TRBJ1-4; D is unresolved. CDR3 length equals 16 residues. Germline values: CDR1 MNHEY, CDR2 SVGAGI. V lost 6 bases, J lost 4 bases, and 18 bases lay in between. CDR3 sequence: CASSERVGSGNEKLFF. CDR3 nucleotide sequence: TGTGCCAGCAGCGAGAGGGTCGGGTCGGGTAATGAAAAACTGTTTTTT.

This clonotype was detected many times. The chain recombines TRBV5-1 with TRBJ2-1; D is undetermined. The germline V gene has CDR1 SGHRS and CDR2 YFSETQ. The CDR3 totals 11 residues. V was pared by 4 bases and J by 5 bases, with 4 bases between. The CDR3 region has the DNA TGCGCCAGCAGCATCAACAATGAGCAGTTCTTC. Translation gives CASSINNEQFF. Full variable domain (rest looked up from reference TRBV5-1 and TRBJ2-1): KAGVTQTPRYLIKTRGQQVTLSCSPISGHRSVSWYQQTPGQGLQFLFEYFSETQRNKGNFPGRFSGRQFSNSRSEMNVSTLELGDSALYLCASSINNEQFFGPGTRLTVL.

This clonotype is classed as medium-sized (0.01 to 0.1%). The J gene is TRBJ2-7, the V gene TRBV20-1; D uncertain. Germline values: CDR1 DFQATT, CDR2 SNEGSKA (reference sequence). The CDR3 consists of 14 residues. The V gene lost 3 bases and the J gene lost 2 bases, with 14 bases spanning the gap. The CDR3 spells CSASSYRGPYEQYF. The CDR3 nucleotides read TGCAGTGCTAGTTCCTACCGTGGTCCCTACGAGCAGTACTTC.

V usage is TRBV4-1 and J usage is TRBJ2-2; 10 nucleotides align to TRBD2. This CDR3 comprises 17 residues. V shed 0 bases, J shed 4 bases, and the junction held 5 bases outside the gene matches. Germline loops: CDR1 MGHRA, CDR2 YSYEKL. The CDR3 sequence is CASSQDRTSGGTGELFF. CDR3 in DNA: TGCGCCAGCAGCCAAGATCGGACTAGCGGAGGCACCGGGGAGCTGTTTTTT.

The sample holds many counts of this clonotype. V is TRBV5-1 and J is TRBJ2-3; 7 positions agree with TRBD1. Germline assignment: CDR1 SGHRS and CDR2 YFSETQ. The CDR3 is 16 residues long. V was pared by 4 bases and J by 5 bases, with 13 bases of the junction left unmatched. CDR3 DNA: TGCGCCAGCAGCCCAGAACCTACAGGGGTAGGAGATACGCAGTATTTT. This gives the protein CASSPEPTGVGDTQYF.

This clonotype occurred many times. CDR3 bases: TGTGCCAGCAGTCTCCTAAGGACTAGCGGGAGGGCCAATGAGCAGTTCTTC. As protein: CASSLLRTSGRANEQFF. The V gene is TRBV12-3 or TRBV12-4, the J gene TRBJ2-1; 15 positions agree with TRBD2. Unmatched junction bases numbered 8, after V lost 5 bases and J lost 6 bases. The CDR3 is 17 residues long.

This clonotype was observed at least ten times. The chain couples TRBV7-3 to TRBJ2-3; a weak D match, TRBD2 (6 bases). Trimming stripped 1 base from V and 5 bases from J, with 19 bases between. The CDR3 totals 17 residues. CDR1 SGHTA and CDR2 FQGTGA come from the germline V gene. The CDR3 nucleotides are TGTGCCAGCAGCTTAAGGGAACTAGGGACTTTGGGAGATACGCAGTATTTT. Amino acid sequence: CASSLRELGTLGDTQYF. Using reference TRBV7-3 and TRBJ2-3 for the parts outside the CDR3, the full variable domain is GAGVSQTPSNKVTEKGKYVELRCDPISGHTALYWYRQSLGQGPEFLIYFQGTGAADDSGLPNDRFFAVRPEGSVSTLKIQRTERGDSAVYLCASSLRELGTLGDTQYFGPGTRLTVL.

This clonotype is medium-sized (0.01 to 0.1%) by share. The chain has TRBV7-2 and TRBJ2-7; 10 bases map to TRBD1. V gave up 2 bases and J gave up 3 bases; unmatched junction bases: 4. The CDR3 is 15 amino acids. The germline CDR1 and CDR2 sequences are SGHTA and FQGNSA. The CDR3 nucleotides are TGTGCCAGCAGCTTAAAGGGACAGGGGTTCTACGAGCAGTACTTC. Residues: CASSLKGQGFYEQYF.

The rearrangement joins TRBV13 to TRBJ1-2, with TRBD1 as a possible D gene (5 bases). Trimming left V 0 bases short and J 5 bases short, with 10 bases between. Germline V gene lookup returns CDR1 PRHDT and CDR2 FYEKMQ (reference sequence). The CDR3 runs 14 residues. The CDR3 reads CASSLGTETYGYTF. In DNA form, the CDR3 reads TGTGCCAGCAGCTTAGGGACAGAGACTTATGGCTACACCTTC.

The V gene is TRBV11-2, the J gene TRBJ2-1; D gene ambiguous. The germline V gene has CDR1 SGHAT and CDR2 FQNNGV. V was trimmed by 4 bases and J by 1 base, leaving 5 bases between them. The CDR3 is 13 amino acids. CDR3 region: CASSSGSYNEQFF. DNA of the CDR3: TGTGCCAGCAGCTCCGGGTCCTACAATGAGCAGTTCTTC.

This clonotype counts as medium-sized (0.01 to 0.1%). The chain carries TRBV4-1 and TRBJ2-3; either TRBD1 or TRBD2 may supply D (6 bases each). The CDR3 length is 16 residues. Trimming took 5 bases from V and 1 from J, leaving 16 bases between them. The germline gives CDR1 MGHRA, CDR2 YSYEKL. CDR3 amino acids: CASSSVGGGGTDTQYF. The CDR3 coding sequence is TGCGCCAGCAGCTCCGTCGGAGGGGGAGGCACAGATACGCAGTATTTT.